The clone carrying this T cell receptor beta chain was seen many times. Its specificity is unknown. The data were taken from a study of blood T cells in healthy people across ages. Study conclusions and caveats: Older age coincided with a roughly linear decline in TCR beta diversity per million T cells.

CDR1 LGHNT and CDR2 FRNRAP come from the germline V gene. This CDR3 comprises 15 residues. The V and J ends lost 7 bases and 3 bases, in that order; junction bases with no gene match: 10. PCR was performed a second time for roughly 6 to 12 cycles using a sample-barcoded 5' primer and a J-beta primer mix. Via MiXCR, TCRdb re-called the 5' RACE reads, giving one row per CDR3 protein. The sample shows around 1.7 million distinct CDR3 sequences, roughly 30% of them seen only once. Specimen: blood. The TCR sequence derives from a woman aged 25-40 years in good health. The chain combines TRBV12-5 with TRBJ2-7; TRBD2 aligns across 9 bases. CDR3: CASVFSGSDSYEQYF. In DNA form, the CDR3 reads TGTGCTAGTGTTTTTAGCGGGAGCGATAGCTACGAGCAGTACTTC.